This T cell receptor beta chain is from a study of blood T cell repertoires in COVID-19. Clones were read by immunoSEQ multiplex PCR, and TCRdb kept only the in-frame ones, dropping some. The sample records roughly 120,000 clones, approximately 84% being singletons. The origin of this receptor is a man aged 70-80 years with active or convalescent COVID-19. The specimen was peripheral blood.

The CDR3 loop is CASSQGTGGRNYGYTF. The DNA for the CDR3 is TGTGCCAGCAGCCAGGGGACAGGGGGCCGTAACTATGGCTACACCTTC. The V gene is TRBV16, the J gene TRBJ1-2; 12 bases agree with TRBD1. CDR1 is KGHSY and CDR2 is FQNENV in the germline V gene. With V trimmed by 3 bases and J by 1 base, 3 bases remained unmatched. The CDR3 runs 16 residues.